This T cell receptor (beta chain) was sequenced for a study of cytomegalovirus exposure and HLA in healthy donors (dated by TCRdb to about 2017). For context, the study as a whole: An earlier analysis of 587 of the donors reported about 280 Gb of sequence data and roughly 120 million unique TCR beta sequences obtained from around 170 million T cells. About 300 gigabases of sequencing data and approximately 84 million unique TCR sequences were included in an early release covering around 600 HLA-typed donors. Among the roughly 400 genotyped donors, more than 70% belonged to the genetic ancestry cluster associated with self-reported Caucasian donors. The study aimed to test whether signatures of past pathogen exposure could be identified by cataloging public T cell receptors. The study profiled the T cell repertoires of about 640 subjects by immunosequencing and related them to cytomegalovirus serostatus. Along with the approximately 700-subject first cohort, a separate validation cohort of over a hundred different subjects was used. To predict cytomegalovirus infection status, the study brought together high-throughput TCR immunosequencing, statistical association of individual TCRs with disease status, and machine learning. A later analysis re-examined previously published TCR beta repertoires from just over 650 donors and added high-resolution HLA genotyping to investigate patterns of TCR occurrence. In the later analysis, no new phenotypic data were used to find candidate immune exposures; instead, reliance was placed on TCR beta sequences and their occurrence across donors. To decide whether each TCR beta V gene segment behaved as functional or pseudogenic, an earlier analysis of 587 of the donors relied on high-throughput TCR beta sequencing. Alongside the repertoire data, information on donor age, sex, ethnicity and CMV serostatus was compiled. A later genetic analysis took genome-wide SNP genotypes for 398 of the 666 donors and used that subset as a discovery cohort. All discovery cohort repertoires had been generated on a single sequencing platform. HLA typing covered class I and class II loci at four-digit resolution. Typing coverage varied by locus: about 620-630 donors for A, B, C, DRB1 and DQB1; roughly 510 for DQA1; approximately 610 for DPA1; roughly 450 for DPB1. About five DR-DQ haplotypes were handled as single units for association and clustering, since linkage in the cohort was strong. Across approximately 420 genotyped donors of the cohort, an average of about 250,000 unique TCR beta nucleotide sequences per donor were sequenced, and about a sixth of those sequences were non-productive. Results and caveats for the whole study, not just this receptor: A later genetic analysis reported fewer N-insertions in productive TCRs among donors in an Asian-associated ancestry cluster than the roughly 620-donor mean. According to a later analysis, parvovirus B19, influenza, CMV and Epstein-Barr virus appeared linked to several top co-occurrence clusters. According to a later analysis, most CMV-associated TCR beta chains appeared to be HLA-restricted, and the HLA associations seemed to be driven largely by CMV exposure. An association between a missense DCLRE1C variant and V-gene and J-gene trimming of TCR beta chains was found in a later genetic analysis and replicated in an independent cohort. For the cohort, immune exposure information was limited to CMV serostatus. This cohort had only TCR beta chains sequenced, and the lack of alpha or paired-chain data limited which features could be detected. Seventeen rarely observed V segments, including chromosome 9 orphons, were excluded from the earlier analysis of approximately 500 of the donors because counts were too low. Correlated functional status among segregating V segments might reflect linkage disequilibrium, but an unknown experimental factor could not be ruled out. A group of highly shared sequence variants was considered likely to be a technical artifact of the sequencing pipeline. Most TCR sequences were seen in very few donors, while some public TCRs were found in many individuals. HLA typing was unavailable for some donors at each locus, so association tests used only the typed subset. Some IMGT-functional V segments, including TRBV6-2 and TRBV6-3, could not be told apart with the 87-base-pair reads, so those segments were excluded. A later analysis associated about 17,000 TCR beta sequences with specific HLA alleles at a false discovery rate of 0.05. Sequencing depth was assumed to be roughly uniform across donors in the presence/absence analyses, though that assumption may not hold. The classifier was reported to diagnose cytomegalovirus status with high specificity and sensitivity in both the original and validation cohorts. A further reported finding was that TCR beta sequences accurately predicted the HLA-A and HLA-B alleles for most subjects in the first cohort. Three of the identified cytomegalovirus-associated TCR beta chains were confirmed in vitro to be specific for cytomegalovirus antigens. The authors suggested that the approach could potentially be generalized to other disease states and immunological phenotypes. In an earlier analysis of about 600 of the donors, most TCR beta V segments appeared in productive rearrangements about 90% or about 30% of the time, broadly matching IMGT annotations. The study listed over 150 TCR beta chains as associated with cytomegalovirus. In a later analysis, HLA-associated TCR beta chains showed more clonal expansion and lower generation probabilities than non-associated chains that were equally common. According to a later analysis, TCR association rates differed among HLA loci, with DRB1 alleles showing the most associated TCRs and HLA-C alleles showing the fewest. Assigning TCR associations to individual alleles was difficult when HLA alleles, especially DR and DQ, strongly co-occurred.

Libraries came from the immunoSEQ multiplex PCR assay. The multiplex PCR relied on a mix of 60 forward primers for TCR Vbeta segments and 13 reverse primers for TCR Jbeta segments. Amplification of the CDR3 region of rearranged TCR beta genes was performed with a multiplex PCR assay on genomic DNA. The Illumina HiSeq System was used to sequence the amplified TCR beta libraries as 87-base-pair reads. The original pipeline was this. In a later analysis, around 80 million unique TCR beta chains were counted across the roughly 670 repertoires, and roughly 11 million of these chains were shared by at least two donors. Raw reads were error-corrected and collapsed into unique sequences with a nearest-neighbor algorithm that merged closely related sequences to remove PCR and sequencing errors. To assign V, D and J gene segments, CDR3 sequences were aligned to IMGT reference sequences. For a sequence to be retained, a match of at least six nucleotides was required to both a V gene segment and a J gene segment. Rearrangements were called productive when the CDR3 lacked stop codons and stayed in frame with V and J; all others were non-productive. CDR3 was defined by IMGT convention, running from the second conserved V-encoded cysteine to the conserved J-encoded phenylalanine. The earlier analysis of roughly 590 of the donors excluded sequences that lacked an unambiguous match to a single V gene segment. In an earlier analysis of 587 of the donors, V segments were called functional above 56.7% productive rearrangements and were called segregating when the between-donor standard deviation exceeded 5%. To diagnose cytomegalovirus status from the catalog of TCR beta chain sequences, a statistical classification framework was built. In a later analysis, V and J genes were assigned by comparing TCR nucleotide sequences against IMGT/GENE-DB human TR gene sequences. In a later analysis, CDR3 sequences and most-parsimonious VDJ recombination scenarios were assigned using the TCRdist pipeline. In a later analysis, each TCR beta chain was defined by its CDR3 amino acid sequence together with its V-gene family, and reads lacking a unique V-gene family were excluded. A later analysis removed nearly 600 highly shared, low-generation-probability nucleotide sequences to deal with suspected cross-contamination and a sequencing artifact. In a later analysis, a clonal expansion index was calculated for each public chain from normalized within-repertoire ranks of inferred template counts. In a later analysis, generation probabilities were computed with a VDJ recombination model fitted to out-of-frame rearrangements, and the resulting probabilities were checked against IGoR. Hypergeometric tests were used in a later analysis to score TCR-TCR, TCR-HLA and TCR-CMV co-occurrence, with a repertoire-size bias correction applied to the TCR pairs. A later analysis estimated false discovery rates by permuting HLA or CMV assignments 20 times. In a later analysis, co-occurring TCRs were grouped with DBSCAN, and TCRdist sequence similarity was added when clustering was performed within HLA-allele-positive subsets. For co-occurrence clustering, repertoires with fewer than 30,000 or more than 120,000 public chains were excluded, along with a handful of repertoires with anomalous nucleotide sharing. TCRdb holds this immuneACCESS table with in-frame rearrangements only. Some clones are missing; in checked studies, unresolved V genes explain under half, and the rest has no known cause. The DNA was the basis for D and trimming; V, J and clone size are from that table. This sample comprises roughly 150,000 clones, over 80% of them detected only once. The leading ten clones occupy 1.5% of the sample.

A remark on this clone: This clone's antigen is unknown. No base quality values were provided; no much bigger clone lies one nucleotide off.

The cohort was made up of 500 to 850 healthy bone marrow donors. All cohort members were sampled while nominally healthy, although unrecorded immune exposures were likely present. The donor tested CMV seronegative, placing the donor among the 350 to 400 seronegative members of the cohort. A peripheral blood sample was collected from each donor, and TCR beta sequencing was performed on peripheral blood mononuclear cells. Genomic DNA extraction from the blood cell samples was performed with the Qiagen DNeasy Blood Extraction Kit. Taken from the germline V gene, the CDR1 and CDR2 loops are SGHRS and YFSETQ. V is pared back by 4 bases and J by 6 bases, with 13 bases lying between the germline termini. Counted from cysteine to phenylalanine, this CDR3 has 13 amino acids. Just CDR3 DNA is preserved here, 39 bases in frame from base 1.

Source material: PBMCs. The sequence is built from TRBV5-1 and TRBJ1-1; the D gene assignment is ambiguous. This clonotype originated in a woman younger than 30 in good health and CMV-seronegative. Read as DNA, the sequence is TGCGCCAGCAGCCTCGTTGGGCGGGCTGAAGCTTTCTTT. The encoded protein is CASSLVGRAEAFF.